This T cell receptor (beta chain) was captured in a study of cytomegalovirus exposure and HLA in healthy donors. The germline CDR1 and CDR2 sequences are MNHNY and SVGAGI (reference sequence). V dropped 6 bases and J dropped 0 bases, with 15 bases sitting between them. This CDR3 has 15 amino acids. The PCR employed 60 Vbeta primers together with 13 Jbeta primers. Method: immunoSEQ multiplex PCR; TCRdb's copy keeps in-frame clones and lacks some. The sample consists of 100,000 to 150,000 clones, over 60% of them appearing once. The sequence was collected from a female donor in good health and CMV-seronegative. The chain recombines TRBV6-6 with TRBJ2-7; no reliable D call. Sequenced material: PBMCs. The CDR3 loop reads CASRYLAGDSYEQYF. In nucleotides, the CDR3 is TGTGCCAGCAGATATTTGGCAGGCGACTCCTACGAGCAGTACTTC.